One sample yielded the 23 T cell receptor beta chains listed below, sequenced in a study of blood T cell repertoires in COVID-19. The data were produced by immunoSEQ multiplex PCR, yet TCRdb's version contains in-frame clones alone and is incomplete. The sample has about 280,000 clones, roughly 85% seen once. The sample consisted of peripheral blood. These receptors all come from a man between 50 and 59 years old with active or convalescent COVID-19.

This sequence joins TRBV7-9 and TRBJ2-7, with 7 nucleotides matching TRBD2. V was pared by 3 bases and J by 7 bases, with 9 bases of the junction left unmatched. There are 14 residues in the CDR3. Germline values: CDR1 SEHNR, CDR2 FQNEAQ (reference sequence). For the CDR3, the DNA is TGTGCCAGCAGCTTGGGCGGGAGTGTGAGGGAGCAGTACTTC. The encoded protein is CASSLGGSVREQYF.

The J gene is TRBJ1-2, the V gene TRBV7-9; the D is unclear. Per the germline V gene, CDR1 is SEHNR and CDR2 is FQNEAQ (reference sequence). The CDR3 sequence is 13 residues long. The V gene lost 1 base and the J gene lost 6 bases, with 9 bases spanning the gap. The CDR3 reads CASSLDGYDGYTF. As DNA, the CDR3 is TGTGCCAGCAGCTTAGACGGGTATGATGGCTACACCTTC.

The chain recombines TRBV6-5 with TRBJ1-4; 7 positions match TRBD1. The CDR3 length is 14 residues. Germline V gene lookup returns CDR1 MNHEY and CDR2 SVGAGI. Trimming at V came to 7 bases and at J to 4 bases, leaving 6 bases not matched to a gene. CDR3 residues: CASNEDRLNEKLFF. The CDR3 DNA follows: TGTGCCAGCAACGAGGACAGGCTTAATGAAAAACTGTTTTTT.

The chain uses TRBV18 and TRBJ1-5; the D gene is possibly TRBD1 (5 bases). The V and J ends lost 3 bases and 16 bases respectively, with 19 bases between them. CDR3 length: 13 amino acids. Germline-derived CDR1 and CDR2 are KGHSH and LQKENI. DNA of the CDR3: TGTGCCAGCTCACCCACACCCGACGGGGGAGGCCATTTT. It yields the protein CASSPTPDGGGHF.

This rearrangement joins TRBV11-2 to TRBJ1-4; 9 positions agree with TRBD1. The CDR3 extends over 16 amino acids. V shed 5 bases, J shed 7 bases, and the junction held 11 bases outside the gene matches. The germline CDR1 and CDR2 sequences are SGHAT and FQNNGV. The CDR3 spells CASSEGQGRSVEKLFF. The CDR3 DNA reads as TGTGCCAGCAGCGAAGGACAGGGGAGGAGTGTTGAAAAACTGTTTTTT.

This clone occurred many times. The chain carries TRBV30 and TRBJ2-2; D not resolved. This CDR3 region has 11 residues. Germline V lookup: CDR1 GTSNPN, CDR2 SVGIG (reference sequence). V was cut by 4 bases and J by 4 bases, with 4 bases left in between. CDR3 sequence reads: CAWTITGELFF. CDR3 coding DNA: TGTGCCTGGACAATCACCGGGGAGCTGTTTTTT. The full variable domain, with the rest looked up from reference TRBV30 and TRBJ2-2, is SQTIHQWPATLVQPVGSPLSLECTVEGTSNPNLYWYRQAAGRGLQLLFYSVGIGQISSEVPQNLSASRPQDRQFILSSKKLLLSDSGFYLCAWTITGELFFGEGSRLTVL.

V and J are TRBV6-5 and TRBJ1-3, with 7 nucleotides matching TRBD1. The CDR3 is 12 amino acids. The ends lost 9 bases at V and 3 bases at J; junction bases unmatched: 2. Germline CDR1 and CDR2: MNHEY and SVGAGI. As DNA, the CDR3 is TGTGCCAGTCGACAGGGTGGAAACACCATATATTTT. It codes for CASRQGGNTIYF.

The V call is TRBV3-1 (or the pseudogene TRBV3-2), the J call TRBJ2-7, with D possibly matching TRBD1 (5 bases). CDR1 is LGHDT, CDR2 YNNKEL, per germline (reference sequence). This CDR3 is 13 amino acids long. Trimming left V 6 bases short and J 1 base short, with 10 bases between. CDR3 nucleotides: TGTGCCAGCAGTAAAAGGGGTTCCTACGAGCAGTACTTC. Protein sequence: CASSKRGSYEQYF.

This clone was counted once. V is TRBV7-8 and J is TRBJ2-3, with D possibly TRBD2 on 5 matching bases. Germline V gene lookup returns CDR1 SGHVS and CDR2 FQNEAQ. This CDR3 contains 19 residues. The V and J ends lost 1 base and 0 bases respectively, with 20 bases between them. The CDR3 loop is CASSLVSRARVGSTDTQYF. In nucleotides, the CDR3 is TGTGCCAGCAGCTTAGTCTCGCGGGCCCGGGTCGGGAGCACAGATACGCAGTATTTT.

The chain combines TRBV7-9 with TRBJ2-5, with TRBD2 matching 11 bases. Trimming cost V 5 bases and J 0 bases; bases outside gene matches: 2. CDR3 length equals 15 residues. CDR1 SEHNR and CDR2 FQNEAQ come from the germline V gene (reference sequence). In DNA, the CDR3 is TGTGCCAGCAGCATACTAGCGGGGGACCAAGAGACCCAGTACTTC. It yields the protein CASSILAGDQETQYF. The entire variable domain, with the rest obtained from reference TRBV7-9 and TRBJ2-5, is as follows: DTGVSQNPRHKITKRGQNVTFRCDPISEHNRLYWYRQTLGQGPEFLTYFQNEAQLEKSRLLSDRFSAERPKGSFSTLEIQRTEQGDSAMYLCASSILAGDQETQYFGPGTRLLVL.

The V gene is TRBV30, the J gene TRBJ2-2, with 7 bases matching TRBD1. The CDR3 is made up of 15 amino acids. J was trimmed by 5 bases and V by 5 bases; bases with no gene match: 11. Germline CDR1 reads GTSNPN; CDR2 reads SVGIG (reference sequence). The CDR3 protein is CAWSTGMGKTGELFF. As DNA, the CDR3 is TGTGCCTGGTCGACAGGGATGGGGAAGACCGGGGAGCTGTTTTTT.

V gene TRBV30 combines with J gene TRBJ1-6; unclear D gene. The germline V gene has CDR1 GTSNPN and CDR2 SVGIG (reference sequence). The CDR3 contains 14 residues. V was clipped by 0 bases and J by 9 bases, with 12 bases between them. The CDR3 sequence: CAWSVLVGSSPLHF. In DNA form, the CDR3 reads TGTGCCTGGAGTGTACTCGTCGGGAGTTCACCCCTCCACTTT.

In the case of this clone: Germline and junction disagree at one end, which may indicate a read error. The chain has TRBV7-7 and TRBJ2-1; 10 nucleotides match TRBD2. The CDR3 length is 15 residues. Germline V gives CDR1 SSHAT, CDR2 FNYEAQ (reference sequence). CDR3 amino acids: CASSSRTSGNNEQFF. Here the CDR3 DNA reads TGTGCTAGCAGCTCTAGGACTAGCGGTAACAATGAGCAGTTCTTC. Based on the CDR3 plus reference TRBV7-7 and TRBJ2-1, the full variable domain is GAGVSQSPRYKVTKRGQDVTLRCDPISSHATLYWYQQALGQGPEFLTYFNYEAQPDKSGLPSDRFSAERPEGSISTLTIQRTEQRDSAMYRCASSSRTSGNNEQFFGPGTRLTVL.

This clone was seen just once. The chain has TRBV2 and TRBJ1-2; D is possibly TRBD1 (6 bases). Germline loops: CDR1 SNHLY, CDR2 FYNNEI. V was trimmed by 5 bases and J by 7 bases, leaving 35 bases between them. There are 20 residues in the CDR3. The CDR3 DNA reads TGTGCCAGCAGTCGATCATCCTCCCCCCGCCGGGGGGCGCCAACTCCTGGCTACACCTTC. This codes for CASSRSSSPRRGAPTPGYTF.

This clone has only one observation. The CDR3 bases are TGTGCCAGTAGTATATCCGGTGAGGGAAACACTGAAGCTTTCTTT. This sequence encodes CASSISGEGNTEAFF. This rearrangement joins TRBV19 to TRBJ1-1; no clear D gene. Germline V lookup: CDR1 LNHDA, CDR2 SQIVND (reference sequence). The CDR3 runs to 15 residues. Trimming pared 2 bases from V and 2 bases from J, leaving 12 bases between.

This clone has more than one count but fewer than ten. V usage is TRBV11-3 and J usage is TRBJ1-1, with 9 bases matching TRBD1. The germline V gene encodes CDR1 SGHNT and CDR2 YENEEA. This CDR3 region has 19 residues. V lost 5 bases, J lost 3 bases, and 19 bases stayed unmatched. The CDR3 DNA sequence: TGTGCCAGCAGCCCCCCAGTTCGACAGGGGGTTAACTGGTACACTGAAGCTTTCTTT. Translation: CASSPPVRQGVNWYTEAFF.

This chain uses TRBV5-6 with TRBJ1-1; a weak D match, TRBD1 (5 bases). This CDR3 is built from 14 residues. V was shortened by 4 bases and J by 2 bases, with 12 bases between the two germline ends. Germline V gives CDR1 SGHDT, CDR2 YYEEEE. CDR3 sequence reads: CASSPGRGNTEAFF. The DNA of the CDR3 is TGTGCCAGCAGCCCAGGGCGGGGAAACACTGAAGCTTTCTTT. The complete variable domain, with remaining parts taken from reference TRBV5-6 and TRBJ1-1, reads DAGVTQSPTHLIKTRGQQVTLRCSPKSGHDTVSWYQQALGQGPQFIFQYYEEEERQRGNFPDRFSGHQFPNYSSELNVNALLLGDSALYLCASSPGRGNTEAFFGQGTRLTVV.

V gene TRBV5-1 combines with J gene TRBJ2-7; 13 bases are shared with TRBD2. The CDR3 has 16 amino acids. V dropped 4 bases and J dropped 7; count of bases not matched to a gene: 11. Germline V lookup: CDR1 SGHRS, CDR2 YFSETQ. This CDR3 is CASSQTGTSGTGEQYF. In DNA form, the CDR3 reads TGCGCCAGCAGCCAGACCGGGACTAGCGGGACTGGGGAGCAGTACTTC.

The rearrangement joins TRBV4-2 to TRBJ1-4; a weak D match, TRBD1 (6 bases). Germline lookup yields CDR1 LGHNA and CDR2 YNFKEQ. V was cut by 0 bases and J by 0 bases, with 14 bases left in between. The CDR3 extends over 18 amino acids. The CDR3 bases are TGTGCCAGCAGCCAAGACATTTTTGGACAGACAACTAATGAAAAACTGTTTTTT. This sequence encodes CASSQDIFGQTTNEKLFF.

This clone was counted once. The CDR3 nucleotides read TGCAGCGTTTATAGTCAGGACCAAGAGACCCAGTACTTC. Protein: CSVYSQDQETQYF. The chain is built from TRBV29-1 and TRBJ2-5; no clear D. V lost 5 bases to trimming and J lost 0 bases, with 10 bases between them. The germline V gene has CDR1 SQVTM and CDR2 ANQGSEA. This CDR3 is built from 13 residues.

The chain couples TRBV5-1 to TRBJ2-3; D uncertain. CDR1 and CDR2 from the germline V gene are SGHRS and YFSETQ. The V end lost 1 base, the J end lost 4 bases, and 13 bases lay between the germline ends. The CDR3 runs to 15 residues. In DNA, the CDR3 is TGCGCCAGCAGCTTGTGGGCCCAGGTAGCAGATACGCAGTATTTT. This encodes CASSLWAQVADTQYF.

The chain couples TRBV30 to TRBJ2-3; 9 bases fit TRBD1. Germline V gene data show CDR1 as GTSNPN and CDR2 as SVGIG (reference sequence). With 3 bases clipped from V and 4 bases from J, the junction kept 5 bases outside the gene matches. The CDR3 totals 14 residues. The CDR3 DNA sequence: TGTGCCTGGAGCTTGGGACAGGGCGCAGATACGCAGTATTTT. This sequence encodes CAWSLGQGADTQYF. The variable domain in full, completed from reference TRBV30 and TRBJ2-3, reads SQTIHQWPATLVQPVGSPLSLECTVEGTSNPNLYWYRQAAGRGLQLLFYSVGIGQISSEVPQNLSASRPQDRQFILSSKKLLLSDSGFYLCAWSLGQGADTQYFGPGTRLTVL.

The CDR3 here is CASSLGRYILFF. The CDR3 DNA sequence: TGTGCCAGCAGCCTCGGGAGATACATTCTGTTCTTC. This chain joins TRBV3-1 (or the pseudogene TRBV3-2) and TRBJ2-1; tentatively, D is TRBD2 (6 bases). The CDR3 length is 12 residues. Germline V gene lookup returns CDR1 LGHDT and CDR2 YNNKEL (reference sequence). V gave up 4 bases and J gave up 15 bases, with 16 bases separating them.